The clone carrying this T cell receptor (beta chain) was counted many times. The data are from a study of T cells in Graves' hyperthyroidism and ophthalmopathy. CDR3 size: 16 residues. The V end lost 3 bases, the J end lost 2 bases, and 15 bases lay between the germline ends. The germline gives CDR1 SGHTA, CDR2 FQGNSA. TCR beta CDR3 sequences were amplified from RNA transcripts. Carried out on the TCR CDR3, a first-round RT-PCR used the HTBI primer set. TCRdb re-called the multiplex PCR reads with MiXCR, one entry per CDR3 protein. The sample lists about 210,000 distinct CDR3 sequences; roughly a sixth were seen once.

The specimen was blood. This receptor was identified in a man aged 50-59 years with Graves' hyperthyroidism. This sequence joins TRBV7-2 and TRBJ2-3, with a tentative D call TRBD1 (6 bases). CDR3 DNA: TGTGCCAGCAGCTTCTCAGGGGTCCGCAACACAGATACGCAGTATTTT. This sequence encodes CASSFSGVRNTDTQYF.